The 26 T cell receptor beta chains presented below share a single source sample, sequenced in a study of regulatory T cells. Overall study results and limits: Hydrophobic residues at CDR3 positions 6 and 7 were enriched in conventional CD4+ T cells of CD3G-deficient patients.

The primer mix had 52 TRBV and 13 TRBJ primers. Repertoires were generated with immunoSEQ multiplex PCR, while TCRdb's copy carries only in-frame clones and drops some. The table includes 25,000 to 40,000 clones, approximately 93% detected once. The antigens of these receptors remain unknown. Sequencing was done on a sample of conventional CD4+ T cells sorted from blood. These receptors were taken from a child aged 2 to 15 with CD3G deficiency.

This chain links TRBV28 with TRBJ1-2; 10 positions agree with TRBD1. CDR3 length: 17 residues. Germline CDR1 MDHEN, CDR2 SYDVKM. V lost 5 bases, J lost 0 bases, and 9 bases stayed unmatched. CDR3 nucleotides: TGTGCCAGCAGTCCGTCCGGGACAGGGGTAACTAACTATGGCTACACCTTC. Amino acid sequence: CASSPSGTGVTNYGYTF.

The chain is built from TRBV6-1 and TRBJ2-7, with D perhaps matching TRBD2 (7 bases). This CDR3 is built from 15 residues. Trimming stripped 2 bases from V and 4 bases from J, with 15 bases between. Germline CDR1 is MNHNS and CDR2 is SASEGT. CDR3 DNA sequence: TGTGCCAGCAGTGAACGACTAGAGGGGGGGTACGAGCAGTACTTC. Its protein product is CASSERLEGGYEQYF.

In its sample, this clone was seen once. This chain joins TRBV30 and TRBJ1-1; D unresolved. Trimming shortened V by 3 bases and J by 0 bases, and 11 bases separated the two germline ends. This CDR3 is built from 14 residues. CDR1 and CDR2 (germline): GTSNPN, SVGIG (reference sequence). The CDR3 region has the DNA TGTGCCTGGAGGCCAGCAGGAATGAACACTGAAGCTTTCTTT. Amino acids: CAWRPAGMNTEAFF.

The chain links TRBV28 to TRBJ2-7; D is possibly TRBD2 (5 bases). CDR1 MDHEN and CDR2 SYDVKM come from the germline V gene. V lost 1 base and J lost 9, with 10 bases in between. The CDR3 covers 12 residues. CDR3: CASSLYGELQYF. The CDR3 coding sequence is TGTGCCAGCAGTTTATACGGGGAGTTGCAGTACTTC.

The chain couples TRBV28 to TRBJ1-1; no clear D gene. Germline CDR1 MDHEN, CDR2 SYDVKM. The V end was cut by 4 bases, the J end by 1 base, with 10 bases between. The CDR3 contains 14 residues. The CDR3 DNA reads as TGTGCCAGCAGTTCCGCCGCGGAGAACACTGAAGCTTTCTTT. Protein sequence: CASSSAAENTEAFF.

The genes are TRBV4-2 and TRBJ2-2; D call uncertain. V was trimmed by 1 base and J by 7 bases, leaving 16 bases between them. Germline V lookup: CDR1 LGHNA, CDR2 YNFKEQ. The CDR3 runs to 16 residues. The DNA of the CDR3 is TGTGCCAGCAGCCAAGGGCCCTATCCCGATCACGGGGAGCTGTTTTTT. It yields the protein CASSQGPYPDHGELFF.

The chain combines TRBV7-8 with TRBJ2-1, with 7 nucleotides matching TRBD1. This CDR3 has 16 amino acids. Germline CDR1 reads SGHVS; CDR2 reads FQNEAQ. Trimming removed 1 base from V and 10 bases from J; junction bases left unmatched: 13. The CDR3 DNA sequence: TGTGCCAGCAGCTTAGGCCTTCACAGGGGCTGGGAAGAGCAGTTCTTC. Translation gives CASSLGLHRGWEEQFF.

V usage is TRBV21-1 and J usage is TRBJ2-7; the listed D gene, TRBD1, was not tested against the DNA. TRBV21-1 is marked as a pseudogene. The CDR3 loop spans 16 amino acids. The CDR3 nucleotides read TGTGCCAGCAGCAAAGATGGGGCAGGGGGATGGTGCGAGCAGTACTTC. Residues: CASSKDGAGGWCEQYF.

The gene calls are TRBV7-8 and TRBJ2-2, with unresolved D. V was cut by 3 bases and J by 8 bases, with 7 bases left in between. Germline V gene sequence: CDR1 SGHVS, CDR2 FQNEAQ. The CDR3 totals 12 residues. CDR3 nucleotide sequence: TGTGCCAGCAGCTTTTCATTTGGGGAGCTGTTTTTT. Translated, it gives CASSFSFGELFF.

V is TRBV5-1 and J is TRBJ2-1; 11 bases line up with TRBD2. This CDR3 has 15 residues. J was trimmed by 7 bases and V by 1 base; bases with no gene match: 4. From germline, CDR1 is SGHRS and CDR2 YFSETQ. The CDR3 DNA reads TGCGCCAGCAGCTTGAGTAGCGGGAGGGGTAATGAGCAGTTCTTC. Translation gives CASSLSSGRGNEQFF.

The chain employs TRBV10-3 and TRBJ2-1; 8 bases are shared with TRBD2. Germline V gene sequence: CDR1 ENHRY, CDR2 SYGVKD. The CDR3 totals 14 residues. Trimming cost V 7 bases and J 4 bases; bases outside gene matches: 6. Here the CDR3 reads CAIKAGGKYNEQFF. CDR3 in DNA: TGTGCCATCAAGGCGGGAGGCAAATACAATGAGCAGTTCTTC.

V usage is TRBV28 and J usage is TRBJ2-3; unclear D gene. Germline V gives CDR1 MDHEN, CDR2 SYDVKM. Trimming pared 5 bases from V and 5 bases from J, leaving 5 bases between. The CDR3 consists of 11 residues. The CDR3 spells CASSLRDTQYF. The CDR3, as DNA: TGTGCCAGCAGTCTTCGAGATACGCAGTATTTT.

The J gene is TRBJ2-1, the V gene TRBV28; tentative D call: TRBD1 (5 bases). Germline CDR1 reads MDHEN; CDR2 reads SYDVKM. Trimming took 3 bases from V and 6 from J, leaving 15 bases between them. CDR3 length: 15 residues. CDR3 DNA sequence: TGTGCCAGCAGTTTTGCAGGGTTAGGCGGCAATGAGCAGTTCTTC. Its protein is CASSFAGLGGNEQFF.

This rearrangement joins TRBV10-3 to TRBJ2-3; D is possibly TRBD1 or TRBD2 (6 bases each). V gave up 10 bases and J gave up 3 bases, with 14 bases separating them. CDR3 length: 13 residues. CDR1 ENHRY and CDR2 SYGVKD come from the germline V gene. The CDR3, as DNA: TGTGCCAGCTGTCGGGGGCCGACAGATACGCAGTATTTT. Protein product: CASCRGPTDTQYF.

The chain employs TRBV6-1 and TRBJ2-5, with 9 bases fitting TRBD2. The closer fit of TRBJ2-7 to the DNA end suggests the J call may be wrong. Looked up from germline, CDR1 is MNHNS and CDR2 is SASEGT. The CDR3 extends over 13 amino acids. The CDR3 reads CASSEGLASEQYF. DNA of the CDR3: TGTGCCAGCAGTGAGGGACTAGCATCCGAGCAGTACTTC.

The V gene is TRBV10-3, the J gene TRBJ2-2; D gene ambiguous. The CDR3 length is 13 residues. CDR1 and CDR2 (germline): ENHRY, SYGVKD. Trimming shortened V by 5 bases and J by 5 bases, and 9 bases separated the two germline ends. This chain's CDR3 is CAISLLPTGELFF. Written as DNA, the CDR3 is TGTGCCATCAGTCTACTGCCAACCGGGGAGCTGTTTTTT.

This chain links TRBV5-1 with TRBJ2-1; either TRBD1 or TRBD2 may supply D (5 bases each). V dropped 0 bases and J dropped 7 bases, with 11 bases sitting between them. The germline V gene has CDR1 SGHRS and CDR2 YFSETQ. There are 14 residues in the CDR3. The CDR3 is CASSLGGEGNEQFF. CDR3 coding DNA: TGCGCCAGCAGCTTGGGCGGTGAGGGGAATGAGCAGTTCTTC.

The chain uses TRBV28 and TRBJ1-1; 11 bases are shared with TRBD1. The ends lost 4 bases at V and 5 bases at J; junction bases unmatched: 6. This CDR3 is 15 amino acids long. Germline assignment: CDR1 MDHEN and CDR2 SYDVKM. The CDR3 bases are TGTGCCAGCAGTTCCCCTGGACAGGGGGCAACTGAAGCTTTCTTT. It codes for CASSSPGQGATEAFF.

This rearrangement joins TRBV6-1 to TRBJ2-1, with 8 bases that match TRBD2. The CDR3 length is 16 residues. Germline V gene lookup returns CDR1 MNHNS and CDR2 SASEGT. Unmatched junction bases numbered 7, after V lost 4 bases and J lost 2 bases. This CDR3 reads CASSVAGHQTYNEQFF. In nucleotides, the CDR3 is TGTGCCAGCAGTGTAGCGGGACACCAGACCTACAATGAGCAGTTCTTC.

CDR3 nucleotides: TGTGCCAGCAGCTTGGAGTTTAGCGGGAGCTCCTACAATGAGCAGTTCTTC. Amino acids: CASSLEFSGSSYNEQFF. The chain couples TRBV5-6 to TRBJ2-1; 9 positions agree with TRBD2. J was trimmed by 0 bases and V by 0 bases; bases with no gene match: 4. Per germline, CDR1 SGHDT and CDR2 YYEEEE. The CDR3 is made up of 17 amino acids.

The chain recombines TRBV6-5 with TRBJ2-1; D is perhaps TRBD1 or TRBD2 (5 bases each). CDR1 and CDR2 from the germline V gene are MNHEY and SVGAGI. The CDR3 contains 12 residues. The V end lost 6 bases, the J end lost 9 bases, and 12 bases lay between the germline ends. The CDR3 sequence: CASSHRGGEQFF. In nucleotides, the CDR3 is TGTGCCAGCAGCCACCGGGGCGGTGAGCAGTTCTTC.

The rearrangement links TRBV5-1 to TRBJ2-6, with D maybe TRBD1 (5 bases). Germline V CDR1 and CDR2: SGHRS, YFSETQ. This CDR3 has 15 amino acids. V was cut by 0 bases and J by 4 bases, with 8 bases left in between. The DNA for the CDR3 is TGCGCCAGCAGCTTGGCGGCAGGGGGGGCCAACGTCCTGACTTTC. It specifies CASSLAAGGANVLTF.

The rearrangement joins TRBV6-6 to TRBJ2-2; no firm D call. V was clipped by 0 bases and J by 6 bases, with 8 bases between them. Germline CDR1 and CDR2: MNHNY and SVGAGI (reference sequence). The CDR3 totals 14 residues. CDR3 in amino acids: CASSYSHGSGELFF. CDR3 nucleotide sequence: TGTGCCAGCAGTTACTCGCACGGGTCCGGGGAGCTGTTTTTT.

The chain links TRBV28 to TRBJ1-5, with D possibly being TRBD1 (5 bases). CDR3 length equals 16 residues. Germline V gives CDR1 MDHEN, CDR2 SYDVKM. Trimming left V 4 bases short and J 3 bases short, with 16 bases between. CDR3 sequence reads: CASSSPGRGHNQPQHF. The CDR3 nucleotides are TGTGCCAGCAGTTCCCCCGGGAGGGGTCACAATCAGCCCCAGCATTTT.

The rearrangement uses TRBV28 and TRBJ1-5; no firm D call. The CDR3 sequence is 13 residues long. CDR1 and CDR2 (germline): MDHEN, SYDVKM. V was shortened by 5 bases and J by 11 bases, with 16 bases between the two germline ends. The chain's CDR3 is CASSPNPWLAQHF. For the CDR3, the DNA is TGTGCCAGCAGTCCTAACCCGTGGCTGGCCCAGCATTTT.

V gene TRBV6-6 combines with J gene TRBJ1-5, with D maybe TRBD1 (5 bases). Per the germline V gene, CDR1 is MNHNY and CDR2 is SVGAGI (reference sequence). This CDR3 is 13 amino acids long. Trimming took off 5 bases at V and 15 bases at J, with 20 bases between the two ends. In DNA, the CDR3 is TGTGCCAGCAGTCTCACAGCTCCCTCGGGACTGCATTTT. Translation gives CASSLTAPSGLHF.